This TCR beta chain came from a study of Graves' ophthalmopathy and Graves' hyperthyroidism. Active ophthalmopathy (CAS at least 3, NOSPECS at least 4), lasting under 3 months. Transcripts of RNA were the source for amplifying TCR beta CDR3 regions. HTBI primers served in a first-round RT-PCR, which a second-round multiplex PCR followed. TCRdb re-called the multiplex PCR reads through MiXCR, storing one row per CDR3 protein. The sample shows about 240,000 distinct CDR3 sequences, approximately 42% of them seen only once. Study-level results: Clonotypes were expanded in thyroid at above 0.001 frequency, and most also appeared in blood.

The ends were cut back, 7 bases at V and 7 bases at J, with 19 bases in the middle. This CDR3 has 14 amino acids. Germline CDR1 reads ENHRY; CDR2 reads SYGVKD. This clonotype was detected only a few times. Its antigen is currently unknown. Material for sequencing was peripheral blood. This chain links TRBV10-3 with TRBJ1-2, with D perhaps matching TRBD1 (6 bases). This sequence originates from an adult man with Graves' ophthalmopathy. CDR3: CAITSDTGISGYTF. CDR3 in DNA: TGTGCCATCACCTCCGATACAGGGATCTCTGGCTACACCTTC.